This is a list of T cell receptor beta chains from one sample in a study of tumor and adjacent non-tumor tissue in lung cancer. TCRdb reprocessed the multiplex PCR reads via MiXCR and lists one record per CDR3 protein. In the table there are 98,000 or so distinct CDR3 sequences, 80% of which are singletons. Sequencing used distant non-tumor lung tissue. The receptor source for this set is a man in his 60s with small cell lung cancer. Both conserved end residues are part of each CDR3. A D gene is named only where the DNA matches it firmly. The size entry is marked missing in some rows and otherwise reads once, few, many or a size class.

DNA,CDR3,size,D,V,J
TGTGCCAGCAGCATACTCCAGGGTGTTTACGACGATCAGTACTTC,CASSILQGVYDDQYF,-,-,TRBV4-2,TRBJ2-7
TGTGCCAGCAAGGGACAGATCAACACTGAAGCTTTCTTT,CASKGQINTEAFF,few,TRBD1,TRBV7-3,TRBJ1-1
TGCAGCGTAGGAAACGTCAGGGCCTGCTATGACTACACCTTC,CSVGNVRACYDYTF,-,-,TRBV29-1,TRBJ1-2
TGTACCAGCAGATCAGCGGGAGTGGGATCTTACGAGCAGTACTTC,CTSRSAGVGSYEQYF,-,TRBD2,TRBV6-2/TRBV6-3,TRBJ2-7
TGCGCCAGCAGCCAAGATCATCGGAACCCCTACGGCGAGCAGTACTTC,CASSQDHRNPYGEQYF,-,-,TRBV4-1,TRBJ2-7
TGCGCCAGCAGTCGCTCGAGTGACACTTCTAATGAAAAACTGTTTTTT,CASSRSSDTSNEKLFF,few,-,TRBV4-1,TRBJ1-4
TGCAGAGTTGGGGGACTAGTGGATACCGAGCAGTACTTC,CRVGGLVDTEQYF,-,TRBD2,TRBV29-1,TRBJ2-7
TGTGTCATCAGTGAAAGCTCAGGATTAGCGGGAGCCGGGGAGCCGTTTTTT,CVISESSGLAGAGEPFF,-,TRBD2,TRBV10-3,TRBJ2-2
TGTGCCAGCAGCCGATTAGGGGACGTGCGGCCCCAACATTTT,CASSRLGDVRPQHF,-,-,TRBV5-5,TRBJ1-5
TGTGCCAGCAGCTCAGCCCAGGGTACAGATGCGCAGTATTTT,CASSSAQGTDAQYF,-,-,TRBV11-1,TRBJ2-3
TGTGCCAGCAGTTACTCGGGGGGGGCGCCCCGAGAGACCAAGAACTTC,CASSYSGGAPRETKNF,-,-,TRBV6-5,TRBJ2-5
TGCGCCAGCAGCCACGTTAGCGTCAATCAGTTCTTC,CASSHVSVNQFF,many,-,TRBV4-1,TRBJ2-1
TGTGACAGCAGCCGCTCCGGGTATAATGAGCAGTCCTTC,CDSSRSGYNEQSF,-,-,TRBV6-5,TRBJ2-1
TGTGCCAGCACCCTGGAACAGGGTTTATTGTCCGAGCAGTTCTTC,CASTLEQGLLSEQFF,-,-,TRBV6-2/TRBV6-3,TRBJ2-1
TGTCCCATCAAACTAGCGCGAGATGATGGCGGGGAGCTGTTTTTT,CPIKLARDDGGELFF,-,TRBD2,TRBV4-2,TRBJ2-2
TGCGCCAACAGTGTCCAAGAGGGTACGAACACCGGGGAGCTGTTTTTT,CANSVQEGTNTGELFF,-,-,TRBV10-2,TRBJ2-2
TGTGCCATCAGTCCCCGGGTAGCGGGAGAGTCCTTGAACGCCGGGGAGCTGTTTTTT,CAISPRVAGESLNAGELFF,-,TRBD2,TRBV12-3/TRBV12-4,TRBJ2-2
TGCAGCGTGTTGGACCAAAGGCAGGAGACCCAGTATTTC,CSVLDQRQETQYF,-,-,TRBV29-1,TRBJ2-5
-,CSVGGGSTDRHYF,once,-,TRBV29-1,TRBJ2-3
TGTGCCAGCTTACAGGGCATGAACACTGAAGCTTTCTTT,CASLQGMNTEAFF,-,-,TRBV18,TRBJ1-1
TGTGCCAGCAGCTTAGCCCACTCAGCAGATACCCAGTATTTT,CASSLAHSADTQYF,-,-,TRBV7-8,TRBJ2-3
TGTGCCAGCAGCCCGGGACTAAGGTACAAGCAGTACTTC,CASSPGLRYKQYF,once,TRBD2,TRBV11-2,TRBJ2-7
TGCAGTGCTCCTCCTGCGGGAGATAGCTACACATTC,CSAPPAGDSYTF,-,-,TRBV20-1,TRBJ1-2
TGTACCAGCAACTTAGGAGGACAGGGTCGGGATGAGCAGTTCTTC,CTSNLGGQGRDEQFF,-,TRBD1,TRBV11-2,TRBJ2-1
TGCGCCAGCAGCCCGCGACTAGCGGGAGGGCCGGGTCAAGAGTCCCAATACTTC,CASSPRLAGGPGQESQYF,-,TRBD2,TRBV4-1,TRBJ2-5
TGCAGTGCACGTCTGTGGTGGGAGACTGGGGTAGAGACCCAGTACTTC,CSARLWWETGVETQYF,once,-,TRBV20-1,TRBJ2-5
TGTGGCAGCAACCGCCATCCCTCCTCGGGGGACAGTGACGAGCAGTACTTC,CGSNRHPSSGDSDEQYF,-,-,TRBV6-5,TRBJ2-7
TGTGCCATCACGCAGCGCCGGGGGAGCACAGATACACAGTATTTT,CAITQRRGSTDTQYF,-,-,TRBV2,TRBJ2-3
TGTGCCAGCACCATGGGGGGGTTTGGCTATGGCTACACCTTC,CASTMGGFGYGYTF,medium-sized,-,TRBV11-2,TRBJ1-2
TGTGCCAGCGGCTTGGCCCCCGGGACAGCGAACACGGAAGCTTTCTTT,CASGLAPGTANTEAFF,-,TRBD1,TRBV5-6,TRBJ1-1
TGTGCCAGTGGAGAGGGGCACACCGGGGAGCTGTTTTTT,CASGEGHTGELFF,-,-,TRBV6-4,TRBJ2-2
TGTGCCAGCATCTTACGAGGACCAACCACCGTGGAGTTGTTTTTT,CASILRGPTTVELFF,-,-,TRBV11-2,TRBJ2-2
TGTGCAAGCAGGCACGGGGGATGGGGGGACTCCTACAATAAGCAGTTCTTC,CASRHGGWGDSYNKQFF,-,-,TRBV5-4,TRBJ2-1